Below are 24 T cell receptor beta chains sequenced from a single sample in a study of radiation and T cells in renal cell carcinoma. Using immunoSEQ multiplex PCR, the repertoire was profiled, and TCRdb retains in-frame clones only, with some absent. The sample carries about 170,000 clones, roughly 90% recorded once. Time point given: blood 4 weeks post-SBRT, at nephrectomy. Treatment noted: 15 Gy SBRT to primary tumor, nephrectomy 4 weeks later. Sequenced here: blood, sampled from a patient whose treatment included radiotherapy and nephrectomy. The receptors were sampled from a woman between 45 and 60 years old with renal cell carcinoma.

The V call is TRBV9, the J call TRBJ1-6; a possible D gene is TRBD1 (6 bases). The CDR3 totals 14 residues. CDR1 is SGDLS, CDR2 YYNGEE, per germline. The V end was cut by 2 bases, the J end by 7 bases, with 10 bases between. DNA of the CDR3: TGTGCCAGCAGCGTTGGGCAGGGGAATTCACCCCTCCACTTT. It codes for CASSVGQGNSPLHF.

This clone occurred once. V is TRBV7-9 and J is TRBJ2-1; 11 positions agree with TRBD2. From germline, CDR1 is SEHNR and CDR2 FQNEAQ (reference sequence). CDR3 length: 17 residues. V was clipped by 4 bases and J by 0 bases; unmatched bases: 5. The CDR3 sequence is CASSYPSGGSSYNEQFF. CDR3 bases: TGTGCCAGCAGCTACCCTAGCGGGGGGAGCTCCTACAATGAGCAGTTCTTC.

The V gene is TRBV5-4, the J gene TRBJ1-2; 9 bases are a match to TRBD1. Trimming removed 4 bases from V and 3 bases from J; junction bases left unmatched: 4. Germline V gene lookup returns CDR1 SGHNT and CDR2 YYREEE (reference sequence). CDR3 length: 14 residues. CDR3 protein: CASSPTGGDYGYTF. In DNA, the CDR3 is TGTGCCAGCAGCCCAACAGGGGGCGACTATGGCTACACCTTC.

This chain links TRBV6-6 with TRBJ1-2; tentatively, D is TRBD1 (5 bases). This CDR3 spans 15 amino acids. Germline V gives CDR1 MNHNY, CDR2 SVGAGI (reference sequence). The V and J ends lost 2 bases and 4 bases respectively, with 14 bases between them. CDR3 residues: CASSYDPGRLYGYTF. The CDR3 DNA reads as TGTGCCAGCAGTTACGATCCGGGACGTCTCTATGGCTACACCTTC.

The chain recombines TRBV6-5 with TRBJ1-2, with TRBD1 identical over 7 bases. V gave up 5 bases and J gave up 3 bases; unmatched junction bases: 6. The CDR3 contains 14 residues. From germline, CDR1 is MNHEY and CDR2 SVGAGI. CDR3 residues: CASSAPGTDYGYTF. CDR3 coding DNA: TGTGCCAGCAGTGCCCCCGGGACAGACTATGGCTACACCTTC.

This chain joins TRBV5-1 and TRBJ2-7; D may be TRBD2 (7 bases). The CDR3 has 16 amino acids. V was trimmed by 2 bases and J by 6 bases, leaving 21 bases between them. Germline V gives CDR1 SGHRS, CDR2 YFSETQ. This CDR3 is CASSFVGGADSGEQYF. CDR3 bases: TGCGCCAGCAGCTTTGTTGGGGGGGCCGATTCTGGCGAGCAGTACTTC.

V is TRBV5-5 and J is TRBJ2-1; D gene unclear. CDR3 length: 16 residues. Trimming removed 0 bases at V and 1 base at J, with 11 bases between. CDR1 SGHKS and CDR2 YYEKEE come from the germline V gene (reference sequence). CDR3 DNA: TGTGCCAGCAGCTTGGCCCCCACCCCTTCCTACAATGAGCAGTTCTTC. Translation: CASSLAPTPSYNEQFF.

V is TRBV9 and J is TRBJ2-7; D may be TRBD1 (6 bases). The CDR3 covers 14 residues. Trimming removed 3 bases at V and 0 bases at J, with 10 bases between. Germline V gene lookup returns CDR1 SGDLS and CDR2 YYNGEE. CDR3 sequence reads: CASSGGQSSYEQYF. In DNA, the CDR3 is TGTGCCAGCAGCGGTGGACAGAGCTCCTACGAGCAGTACTTC.

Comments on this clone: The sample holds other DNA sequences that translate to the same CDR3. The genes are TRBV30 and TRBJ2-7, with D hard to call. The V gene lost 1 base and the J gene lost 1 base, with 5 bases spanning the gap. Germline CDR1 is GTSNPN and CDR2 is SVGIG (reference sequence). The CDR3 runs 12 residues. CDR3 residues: CAWSGGSYEQYF. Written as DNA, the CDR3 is TGTGCCTGGAGTGGTGGATCCTACGAGCAGTACTTC.

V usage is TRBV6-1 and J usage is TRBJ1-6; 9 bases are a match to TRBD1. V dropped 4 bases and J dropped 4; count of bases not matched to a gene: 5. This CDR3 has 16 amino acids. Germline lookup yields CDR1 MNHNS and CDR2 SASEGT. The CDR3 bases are TGTGCCAGCAGTGTGGTGGGACAGGGATATAATTCACCCCTCCACTTT. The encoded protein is CASSVVGQGYNSPLHF.

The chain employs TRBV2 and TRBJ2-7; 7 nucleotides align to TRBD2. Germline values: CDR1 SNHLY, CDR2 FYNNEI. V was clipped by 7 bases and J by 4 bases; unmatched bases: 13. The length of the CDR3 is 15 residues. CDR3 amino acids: CASTREPSGGYEQYF. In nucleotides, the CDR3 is TGTGCCAGCACTCGAGAGCCTAGCGGTGGGTACGAGCAGTACTTC. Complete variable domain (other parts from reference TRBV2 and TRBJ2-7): EPEVTQTPSHQVTQMGQEVILRCVPISNHLYFYWYRQILGQKVEFLVSFYNNEISEKSEIFDDQFSVERPDGSNFTLKIRSTKLEDSAMYFCASTREPSGGYEQYFGPGTRLTVT.

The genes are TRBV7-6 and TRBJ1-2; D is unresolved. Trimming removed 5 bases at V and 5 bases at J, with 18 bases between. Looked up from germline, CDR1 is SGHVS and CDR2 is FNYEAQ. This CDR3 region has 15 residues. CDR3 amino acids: CASSREEGRGYGYTF. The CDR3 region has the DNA TGTGCCAGCAGCCGGGAAGAAGGGAGAGGGTATGGCTACACCTTC.

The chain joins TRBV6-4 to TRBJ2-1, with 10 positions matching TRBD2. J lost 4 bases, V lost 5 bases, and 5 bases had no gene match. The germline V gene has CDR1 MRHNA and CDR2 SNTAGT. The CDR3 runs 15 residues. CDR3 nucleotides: TGTGCCAGCAGTTCAATAGCGGGGGGTTACAATGAGCAGTTCTTC. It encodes CASSSIAGGYNEQFF.

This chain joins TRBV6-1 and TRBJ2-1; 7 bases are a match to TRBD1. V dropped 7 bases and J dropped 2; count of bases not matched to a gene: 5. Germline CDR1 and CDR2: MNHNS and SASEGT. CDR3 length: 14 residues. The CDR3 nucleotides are TGTGCCAGCAACACGGGACAGCCCTACAATGAGCAGTTCTTC. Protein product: CASNTGQPYNEQFF.

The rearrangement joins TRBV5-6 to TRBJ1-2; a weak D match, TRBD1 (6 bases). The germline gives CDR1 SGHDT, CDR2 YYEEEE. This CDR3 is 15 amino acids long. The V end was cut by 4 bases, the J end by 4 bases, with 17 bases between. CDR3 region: CASSPDTGHSYGYTF. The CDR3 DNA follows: TGTGCCAGCAGCCCCGATACAGGGCATTCCTATGGCTACACCTTC.

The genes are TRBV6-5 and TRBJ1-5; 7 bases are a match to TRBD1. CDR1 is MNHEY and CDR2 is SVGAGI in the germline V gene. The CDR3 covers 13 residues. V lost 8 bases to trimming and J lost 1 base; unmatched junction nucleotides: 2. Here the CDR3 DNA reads TGTGCCAGCCAGACAGGGAGCAATCAGCCCCAGCATTTT. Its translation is CASQTGSNQPQHF.

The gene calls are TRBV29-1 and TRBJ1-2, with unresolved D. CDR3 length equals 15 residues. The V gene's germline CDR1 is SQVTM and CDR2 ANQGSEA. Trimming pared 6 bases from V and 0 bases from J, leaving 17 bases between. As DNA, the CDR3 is TGCAGCGTGGGAGGTAGGACCGCCGCTAACTATGGCTACACCTTC. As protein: CSVGGRTAANYGYTF.

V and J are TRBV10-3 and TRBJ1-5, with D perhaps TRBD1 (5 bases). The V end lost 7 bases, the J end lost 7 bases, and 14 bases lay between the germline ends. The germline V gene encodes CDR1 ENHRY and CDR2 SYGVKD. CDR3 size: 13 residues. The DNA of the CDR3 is TGTGCCATCACGTCCGGGGGTAACCAGCCCCAGCATTTT. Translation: CAITSGGNQPQHF.

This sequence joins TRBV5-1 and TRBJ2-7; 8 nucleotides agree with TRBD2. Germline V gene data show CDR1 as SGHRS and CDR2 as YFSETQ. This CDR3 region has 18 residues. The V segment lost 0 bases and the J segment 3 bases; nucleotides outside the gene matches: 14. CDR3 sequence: CASSLDGRAGAQVYEQYF. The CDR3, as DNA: TGCGCCAGCAGCTTGGACGGACGAGCGGGGGCACAGGTCTACGAGCAGTACTTC.

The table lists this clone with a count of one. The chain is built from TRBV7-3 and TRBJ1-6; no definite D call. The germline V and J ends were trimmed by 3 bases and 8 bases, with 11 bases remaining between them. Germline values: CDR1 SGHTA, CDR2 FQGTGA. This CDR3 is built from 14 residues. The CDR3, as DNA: TGTGCCAGCAGCTTGGGCCAGCTTTATTCACCCCTCCACTTT. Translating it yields CASSLGQLYSPLHF.

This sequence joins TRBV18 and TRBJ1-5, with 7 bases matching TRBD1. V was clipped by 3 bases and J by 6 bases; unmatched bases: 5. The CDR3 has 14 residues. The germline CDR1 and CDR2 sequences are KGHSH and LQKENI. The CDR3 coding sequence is TGTGCCAGCTCACCTGACAGGGTAGGTCAGCCCCAGCATTTT. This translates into CASSPDRVGQPQHF.

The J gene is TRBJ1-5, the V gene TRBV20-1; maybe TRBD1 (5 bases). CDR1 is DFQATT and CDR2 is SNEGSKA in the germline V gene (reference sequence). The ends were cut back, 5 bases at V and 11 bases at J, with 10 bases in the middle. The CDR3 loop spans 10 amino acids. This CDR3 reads CSAGAGSQHF. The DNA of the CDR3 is TGCAGTGCTGGGGCCGGGTCCCAGCATTTT.

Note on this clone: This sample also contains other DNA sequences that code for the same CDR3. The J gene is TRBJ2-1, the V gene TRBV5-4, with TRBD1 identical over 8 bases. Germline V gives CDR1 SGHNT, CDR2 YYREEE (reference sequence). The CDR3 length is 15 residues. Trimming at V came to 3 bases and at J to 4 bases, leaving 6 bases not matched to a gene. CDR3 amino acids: CASSSGTGGYNEQFF. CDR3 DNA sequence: TGTGCCAGCAGCTCAGGGACAGGAGGTTACAATGAGCAGTTCTTC.

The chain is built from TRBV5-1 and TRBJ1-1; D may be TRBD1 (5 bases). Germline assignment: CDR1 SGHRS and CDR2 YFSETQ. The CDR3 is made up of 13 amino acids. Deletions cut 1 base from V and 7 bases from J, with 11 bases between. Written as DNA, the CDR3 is TGCGCCAGCAGCTTGAACCGGGGCATTGAAGCTTTCTTT. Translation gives CASSLNRGIEAFF.